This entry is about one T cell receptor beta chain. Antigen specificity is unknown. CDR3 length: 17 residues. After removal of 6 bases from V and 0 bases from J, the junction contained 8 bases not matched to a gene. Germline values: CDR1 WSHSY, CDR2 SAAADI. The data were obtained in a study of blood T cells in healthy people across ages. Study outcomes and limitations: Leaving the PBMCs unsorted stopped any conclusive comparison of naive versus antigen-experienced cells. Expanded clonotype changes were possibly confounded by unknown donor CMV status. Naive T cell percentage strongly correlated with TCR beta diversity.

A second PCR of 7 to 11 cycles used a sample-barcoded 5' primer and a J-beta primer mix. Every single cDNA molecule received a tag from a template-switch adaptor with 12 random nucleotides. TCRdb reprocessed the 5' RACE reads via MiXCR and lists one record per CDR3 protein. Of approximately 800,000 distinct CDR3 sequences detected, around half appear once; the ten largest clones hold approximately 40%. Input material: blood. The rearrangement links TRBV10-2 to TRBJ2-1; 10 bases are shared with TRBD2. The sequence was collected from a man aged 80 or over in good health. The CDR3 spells CASSQAGLAVSYNEQFF. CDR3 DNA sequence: TGCGCCAGCAGCCAGGCCGGACTAGCGGTCTCCTACAATGAGCAGTTCTTC.